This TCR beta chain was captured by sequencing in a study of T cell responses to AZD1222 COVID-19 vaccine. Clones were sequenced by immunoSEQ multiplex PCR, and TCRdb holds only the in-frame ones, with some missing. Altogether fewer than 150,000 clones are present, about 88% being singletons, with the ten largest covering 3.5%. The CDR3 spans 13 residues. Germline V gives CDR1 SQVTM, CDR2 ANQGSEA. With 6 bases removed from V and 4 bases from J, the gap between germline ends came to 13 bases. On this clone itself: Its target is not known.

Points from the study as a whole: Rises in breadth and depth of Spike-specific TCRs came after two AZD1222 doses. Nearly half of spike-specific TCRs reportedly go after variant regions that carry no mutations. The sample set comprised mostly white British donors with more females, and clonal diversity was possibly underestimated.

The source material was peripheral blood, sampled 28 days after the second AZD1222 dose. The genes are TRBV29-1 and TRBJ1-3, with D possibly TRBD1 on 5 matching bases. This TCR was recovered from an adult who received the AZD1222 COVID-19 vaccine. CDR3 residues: CSVSRGRGNTIYF. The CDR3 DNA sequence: TGCAGCGTATCAAGGGGTCGCGGAAACACCATATATTTT.